The clone carrying this T cell receptor (beta chain) has a count of ten or more. The antigen is unknown. The authors amplified TCR beta CDR3 regions from RNA transcripts. First-round RT-PCR used HTBI primers; second-round multiplex PCR followed. TCRdb reanalysed the multiplex PCR reads using MiXCR and keeps one entry per CDR3 protein. Of 300,000 to 450,000 distinct CDR3 sequences listed, about a sixth are singletons. This entry is derived from a study of Graves' ophthalmopathy and Graves' hyperthyroidism. Overall study findings and caveats: Built on 13 signatures, a model told ophthalmopathy apart from stable hyperthyroidism with 85% to 90% sensitivity and around 80% specificity.

V was shortened by 2 bases and J by 8 bases, with 10 bases between the two germline ends. This CDR3 is 12 amino acids long. The sequence derives from an adult woman with stable Graves' hyperthyroidism. The rearrangement uses TRBV12-3 or TRBV12-4 and TRBJ2-7; D might be TRBD1 or TRBD2, each matching 6 bases. The material sequenced was peripheral blood. CDR3 nucleotides: TGTGCCAGCAGTTTAAGGGGGGACCAGCAGTACTTC. Translation gives CASSLRGDQQYF.